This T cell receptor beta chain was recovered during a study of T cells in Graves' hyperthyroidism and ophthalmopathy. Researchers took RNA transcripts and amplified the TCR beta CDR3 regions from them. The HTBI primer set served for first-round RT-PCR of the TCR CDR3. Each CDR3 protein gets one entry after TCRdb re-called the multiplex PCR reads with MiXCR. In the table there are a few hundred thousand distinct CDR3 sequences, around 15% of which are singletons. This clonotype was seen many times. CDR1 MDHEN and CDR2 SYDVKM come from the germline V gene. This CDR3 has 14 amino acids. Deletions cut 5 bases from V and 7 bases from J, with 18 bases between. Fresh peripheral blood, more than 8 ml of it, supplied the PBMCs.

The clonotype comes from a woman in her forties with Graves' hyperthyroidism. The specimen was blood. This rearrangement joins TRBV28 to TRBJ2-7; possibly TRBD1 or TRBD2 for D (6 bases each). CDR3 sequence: CASSPDGGMWEQYF. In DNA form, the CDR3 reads TGTGCCAGCAGTCCCGACGGGGGCATGTGGGAGCAGTACTTC.